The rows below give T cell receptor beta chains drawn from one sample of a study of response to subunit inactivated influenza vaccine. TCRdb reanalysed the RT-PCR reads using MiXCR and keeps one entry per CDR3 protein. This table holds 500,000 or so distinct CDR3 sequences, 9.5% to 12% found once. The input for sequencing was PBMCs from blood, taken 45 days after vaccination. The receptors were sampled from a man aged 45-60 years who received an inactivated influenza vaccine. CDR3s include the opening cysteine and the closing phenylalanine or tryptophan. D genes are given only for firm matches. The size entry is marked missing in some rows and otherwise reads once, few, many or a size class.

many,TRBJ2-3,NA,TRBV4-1,CASSRVRGTDTQYF,TGCGCCAGCAGCCGCGTCAGGGGAACAGATACGCAGTATTTT
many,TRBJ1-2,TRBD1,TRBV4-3,CASSQDQGAPGYTF,TGCGCCAGCAGCCAAGATCAGGGGGCGCCCGGCTACACCTTC
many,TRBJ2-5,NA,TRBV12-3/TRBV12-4,CASSLRWGIGQETQYF,TGTGCCAGCAGTCTACGATGGGGTATTGGACAAGAGACCCAGTACTTC
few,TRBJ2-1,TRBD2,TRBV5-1,CASRPASGTYNEQFF,TGCGCCAGCAGACCCGCTAGCGGGACCTACAATGAGCAGTTCTTC
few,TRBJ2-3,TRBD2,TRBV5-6,CASSLTGGGRTDTQYF,TGTGCCAGCAGCCTCACGGGAGGAGGACGGACAGATACGCAGTATTTT
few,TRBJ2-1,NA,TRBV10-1,CASGDRSSYNEQFF,TGCGCCAGCGGTGACCGAAGCTCCTACAATGAGCAGTTCTTC
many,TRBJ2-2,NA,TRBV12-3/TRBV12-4,CASSRGTANTGELFF,TGTGCCAGCAGTCGCGGGACAGCGAACACCGGGGAGCTGTTTTTT
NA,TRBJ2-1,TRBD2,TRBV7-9,CASSLGSASGIGKFF,TGTGCCAGCAGCTTAGGGTCCGCTAGCGGGATTGGGAAGTTCTTC
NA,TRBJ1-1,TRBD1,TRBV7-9,CASSRGQGDLLNTEAFF,TGTGCCAGCAGCCGTGGACAGGGGGACCTTTTGAACACTGAAGCTTTCTTT
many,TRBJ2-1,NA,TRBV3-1,CASSQTGRYNEQFF,TGTGCCAGCAGCCAGACGGGACGCTACAATGAGCAGTTCTTC
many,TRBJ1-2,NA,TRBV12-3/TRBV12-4,CASSSGRDSYTF,TGTGCCAGCAGTTCAGGGAGGGATAGTTACACCTTC
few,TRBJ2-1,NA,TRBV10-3,CAISAQGLVEAGEQFF,TGTGCCATCAGCGCCCAGGGTCTAGTTGAGGCGGGTGAGCAGTTCTTC
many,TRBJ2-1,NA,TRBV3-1,CASSQVGEQFF,TGTGCCAGCAGCCAAGTGGGGGAGCAGTTCTTC
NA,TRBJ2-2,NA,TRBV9,CASSPRSGVTGELFF,TGTGCCAGCAGCCCTCGGTCGGGGGTCACCGGGGAGCTGTTTTTT
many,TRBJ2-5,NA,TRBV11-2,CASSLVAAQETQYF,TGTGCCAGCAGCTTAGTCGCAGCCCAAGAGACCCAGTACTTC
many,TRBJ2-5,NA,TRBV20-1,CSARVPDGRETQYF,TGCAGTGCTAGAGTTCCCGACGGCCGTGAGACCCAGTACTTC
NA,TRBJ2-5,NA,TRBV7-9,CASSPRLVTETQYF,TGTGCCAGCAGCCCCCGACTAGTGACGGAGACCCAGTACTTC
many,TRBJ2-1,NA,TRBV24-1,CATSDSLAPSRQFF,TGTGCCACCAGTGATTCTTTGGCCCCTTCTCGGCAGTTCTTC
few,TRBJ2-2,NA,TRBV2,CASSLDRGGTGELFF,TGTGCCAGCAGCCTCGACAGGGGAGGGACCGGGGAGCTGTTTTTT
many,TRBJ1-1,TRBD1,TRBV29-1,CSAKRDRGTEAFF,TGCAGCGCGAAAAGGGACAGGGGGACTGAAGCTTTCTTT
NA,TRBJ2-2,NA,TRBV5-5,CASSFQGGGELFF,TGTGCCAGCAGCTTTCAGGGGGGCGGGGAGCTGTTTTTT
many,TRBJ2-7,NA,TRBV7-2,CASSLTRLDEQYF,TGTGCCAGCAGCTTGACTAGGTTGGACGAGCAGTACTTC
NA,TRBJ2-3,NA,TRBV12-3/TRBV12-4,CASSTPGQGRTDTQYF,TGTGCCAGCAGTACCCCAGGGCAGGGGAGGACAGATACGCAGTATTTT
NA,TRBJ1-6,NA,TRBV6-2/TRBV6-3,CASRRQQGRYNSPLHF,TGTGCCAGCAGACGTCAACAGGGAAGATATAATTCACCCCTCCACTTT
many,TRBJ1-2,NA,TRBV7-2,CASSLQSSAIPYGYTF,TGTGCCAGCAGCTTGCAGTCCTCCGCGATTCCCTATGGCTACACCTTC
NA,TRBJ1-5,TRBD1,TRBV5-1,CASSAGPTGDVYQPQHF,TGCGCCAGCAGCGCCGGCCCGACAGGGGACGTCTATCAGCCCCAGCATTTT
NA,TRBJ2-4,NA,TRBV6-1,CASSSRLGNIQYF,TGTGCCAGCAGCTCCCGGTTGGGGAACATTCAGTACTTC
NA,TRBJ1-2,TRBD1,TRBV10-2,CASSGFQGAIGYTF,TGCGCCAGCAGTGGATTTCAGGGGGCGATTGGCTACACCTTC
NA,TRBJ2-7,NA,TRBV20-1,CSAKPGQNTYEQYF,TGCAGTGCTAAACCGGGACAAAATACCTACGAGCAGTACTTC